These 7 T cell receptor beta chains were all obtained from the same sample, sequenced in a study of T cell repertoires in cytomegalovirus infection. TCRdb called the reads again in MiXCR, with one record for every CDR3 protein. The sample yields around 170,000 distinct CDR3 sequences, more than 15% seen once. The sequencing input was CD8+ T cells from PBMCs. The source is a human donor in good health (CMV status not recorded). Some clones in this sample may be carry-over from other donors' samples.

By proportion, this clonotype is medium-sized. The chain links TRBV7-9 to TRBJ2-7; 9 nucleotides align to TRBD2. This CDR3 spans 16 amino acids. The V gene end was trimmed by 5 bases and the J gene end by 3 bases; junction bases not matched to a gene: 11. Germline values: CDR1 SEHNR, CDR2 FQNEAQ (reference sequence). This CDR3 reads CASSPSTSGFLYEQYF. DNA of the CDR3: TGTGCCAGCAGCCCTTCTACTAGCGGGTTTCTCTACGAGCAGTACTTC. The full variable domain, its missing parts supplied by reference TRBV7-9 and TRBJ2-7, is DTGVSQNPRHKITKRGQNVTFRCDPISEHNRLYWYRQTLGQGPEFLTYFQNEAQLEKSRLLSDRFSAERPKGSFSTLEIQRTEQGDSAMYLCASSPSTSGFLYEQYFGPGTRLTVT.

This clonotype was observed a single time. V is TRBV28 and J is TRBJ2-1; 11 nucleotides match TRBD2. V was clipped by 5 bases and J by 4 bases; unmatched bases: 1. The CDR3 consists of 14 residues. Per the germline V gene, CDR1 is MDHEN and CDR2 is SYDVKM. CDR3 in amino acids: CASSPSGRYNEQFF. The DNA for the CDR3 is TGTGCCAGCAGTCCTAGCGGGAGGTACAATGAGCAGTTCTTC.

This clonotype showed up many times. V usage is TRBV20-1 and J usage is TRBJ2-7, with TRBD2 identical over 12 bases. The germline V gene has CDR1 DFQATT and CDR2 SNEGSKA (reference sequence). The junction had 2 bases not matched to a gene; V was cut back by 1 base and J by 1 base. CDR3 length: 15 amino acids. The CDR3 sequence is CSARGTSGDSYEQYF. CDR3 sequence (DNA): TGCAGTGCTAGAGGGACTAGCGGGGATTCCTACGAGCAGTACTTC.

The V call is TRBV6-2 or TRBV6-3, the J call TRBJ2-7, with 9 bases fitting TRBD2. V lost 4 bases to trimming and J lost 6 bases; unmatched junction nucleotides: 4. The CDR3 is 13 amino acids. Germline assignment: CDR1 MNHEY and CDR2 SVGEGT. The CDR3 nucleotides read TGTGCCAGCAGTTTAGCGGGAGTTTCCGAGCAGTACTTC. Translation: CASSLAGVSEQYF.

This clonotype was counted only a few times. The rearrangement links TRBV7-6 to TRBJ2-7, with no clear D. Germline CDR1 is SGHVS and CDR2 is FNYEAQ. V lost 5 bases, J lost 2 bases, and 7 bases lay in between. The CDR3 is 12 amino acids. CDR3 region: CASSHGPYEQYF. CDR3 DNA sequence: TGTGCCAGCAGCCATGGCCCCTACGAGCAGTACTTC.

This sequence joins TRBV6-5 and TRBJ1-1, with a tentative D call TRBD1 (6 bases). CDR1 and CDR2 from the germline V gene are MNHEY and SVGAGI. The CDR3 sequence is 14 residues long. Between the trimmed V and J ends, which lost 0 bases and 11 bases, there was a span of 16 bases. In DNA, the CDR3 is TGTGCCAGCAGTTACTCCAGATGGGGGGGCTGGGCTTTCTTT. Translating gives CASSYSRWGGWAFF.

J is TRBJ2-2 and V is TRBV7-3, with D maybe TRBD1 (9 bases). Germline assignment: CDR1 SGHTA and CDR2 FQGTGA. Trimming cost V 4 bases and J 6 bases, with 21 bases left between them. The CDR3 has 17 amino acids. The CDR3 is CASSSSGGGQGPGELFF. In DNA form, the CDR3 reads TGTGCCAGCAGCTCCTCCGGGGGGGGACAGGGACCCGGGGAGCTGTTTTTT.